Presented here are 24 T cell receptor beta chains from one specimen sequenced in a study of OX40 agonist ivuxolimab in advanced cancers. Here immunoSEQ multiplex PCR was the method, and the copy in TCRdb shows in-frame clones only, minus some. The sample consists of about 80,000 clones, more than 70% of them appearing once. Sequenced material: CD4+ or CD8+ T cells sorted from blood, taken in a trial of the OX40 agonist ivuxolimab. These TCRs come from an adult with an advanced solid tumor such as melanoma, head and neck, liver or kidney cancer.

This clone was seen once. The J gene is TRBJ2-3, the V gene TRBV30; a weak D match, TRBD1 (6 bases). Trimming shortened V by 3 bases and J by 2 bases, and 18 bases separated the two germline ends. CDR3 size: 16 residues. From germline, CDR1 is GTSNPN and CDR2 SVGIG (reference sequence). The CDR3 DNA reads TGTGCCTGGAGACGAGGACAGACTTTCCCCACAGATACGCAGTATTTT. Translated, it gives CAWRRGQTFPTDTQYF. Full variable domain (missing parts from reference TRBV30 and TRBJ2-3): SQTIHQWPATLVQPVGSPLSLECTVEGTSNPNLYWYRQAAGRGLQLLFYSVGIGQISSEVPQNLSASRPQDRQFILSSKKLLLSDSGFYLCAWRRGQTFPTDTQYFGPGTRLTVL.

The chain carries TRBV18 and TRBJ2-7, with TRBD2 identical over 13 bases. This CDR3 contains 16 residues. The J segment lost 4 bases and the V segment lost 3 bases, leaving 6 bases of the junction unmatched. Germline values: CDR1 KGHSH, CDR2 LQKENI. The CDR3 DNA sequence: TGTGCCAGCTCACCGACGGGACTAGCGGGACGTTACGAGCAGTACTTC. Its protein is CASSPTGLAGRYEQYF.

The chain recombines TRBV6-5 with TRBJ2-7; weak D call: TRBD1 (6 bases). The germline V and J ends were trimmed by 5 bases and 1 base, with 12 bases remaining between them. Looked up from germline, CDR1 is MNHEY and CDR2 is SVGAGI. The CDR3 sequence is 14 residues long. The CDR3 loop is CASSEIQGSYEQYF. The DNA for the CDR3 is TGTGCCAGCAGTGAAATACAGGGTTCCTACGAGCAGTACTTC.

The chain is built from TRBV11-1 and TRBJ2-7, with D uncertain. V was cut by 2 bases and J by 0 bases, with 11 bases left in between. The CDR3 length is 15 residues. The germline gives CDR1 SGHAT, CDR2 FQDESV (reference sequence). This CDR3 reads CASSLKGRSSYEQYF. The CDR3, as DNA: TGTGCCAGCAGCTTAAAAGGCAGGAGCTCCTACGAGCAGTACTTC.

The V call is TRBV19, the J call TRBJ2-2; D unresolved. V was cut by 2 bases and J by 3 bases, with 13 bases left in between. In germline, CDR1 is LNHDA, CDR2 SQIVND (reference sequence). The CDR3 consists of 16 residues. This CDR3 is CASSITFHSYTGELFF. In DNA, the CDR3 is TGTGCCAGTAGTATAACCTTTCACAGCTACACCGGGGAGCTGTTTTTT.

This rearrangement joins TRBV29-1 to TRBJ2-1; TRBD1 matches 10 bases. The germline gives CDR1 SQVTM, CDR2 ANQGSEA. The CDR3 is 12 residues long. V lost 5 bases, J lost 7 bases, and 2 bases stayed unmatched. CDR3 nucleotides: TGCAGCGTTCGGACAGGGGGGAATGAGCAGTTCTTC. Translating gives CSVRTGGNEQFF.

The genes are TRBV7-2 and TRBJ2-5; TRBD1 might be the D (5 bases). V lost 2 bases, J lost 4 bases, and 11 bases lay in between. The germline V gene has CDR1 SGHTA and CDR2 FQGNSA. The CDR3 contains 14 residues. CDR3 amino acids: CASSLRRVPETQYF. The DNA of the CDR3 is TGTGCCAGCAGCTTACGCAGGGTCCCAGAGACCCAGTACTTC.

V gene TRBV6-6 combines with J gene TRBJ1-1; D might be TRBD1 (6 bases). The CDR3 has 15 residues. Germline V lookup: CDR1 MNHNY, CDR2 SVGAGI (reference sequence). The V end was cut by 6 bases, the J end by 11 bases, with 25 bases between. The CDR3 here is CASRPIDRDTGLAFF. The CDR3 region has the DNA TGTGCCAGCAGGCCAATCGACCGGGACACAGGGCTCGCTTTCTTT.

This chain uses TRBV19 with TRBJ2-7; D call uncertain. The CDR3 extends over 14 amino acids. V lost 8 bases and J lost 2, with 16 bases in between. Germline values: CDR1 LNHDA, CDR2 SQIVND (reference sequence). The CDR3 spells CASSPRASTYEQYF. The DNA for the CDR3 is TGTGCCAGTTCCCCGAGAGCATCAACCTACGAGCAGTACTTC.

The CDR3 DNA reads as TGTGCCAGCAGTGAACGGGGGAGTGGCACAGATACGCAGTATTTT. This gives the protein CASSERGSGTDTQYF. The rearrangement links TRBV2 to TRBJ2-3; a possible D gene is TRBD2 (6 bases). V lost 2 bases and J 1 base, leaving 10 bases between the germline ends. The CDR3 runs to 15 residues. CDR1 is SNHLY and CDR2 is FYNNEI in the germline V gene.

This sequence joins TRBV5-4 and TRBJ2-1, with a tentative D call TRBD1 (6 bases). The CDR3 consists of 12 residues. V was shortened by 7 bases and J by 4 bases, with 9 bases between the two germline ends. Germline CDR1 and CDR2: SGHNT and YYREEE (reference sequence). CDR3 DNA: TGTGCCAGCGGACAGCCTTACAATGAGCAGTTCTTC. This translates into CASGQPYNEQFF.

The chain joins TRBV6-5 to TRBJ1-1; D perhaps matches TRBD1 (6 bases). The V end lost 1 base, the J end lost 1 base, and 10 bases lay between the germline ends. CDR3 length equals 15 residues. Germline V gives CDR1 MNHEY, CDR2 SVGAGI. CDR3: CASSYFGGGNTEAFF. As DNA, the CDR3 is TGTGCCAGCAGTTACTTCGGGGGCGGGAACACTGAAGCTTTCTTT.

This chain uses TRBV15 with TRBJ2-3; 9 positions match TRBD2. V lost 2 bases and J lost 3; bases outside the gene matches: 6. The CDR3 extends over 16 amino acids. Germline V gene lookup returns CDR1 LNHNV and CDR2 YYDKDF (reference sequence). DNA for the CDR3: TGTGCCACCAGCAGACGAGCGGGAGGTGGGACAGATACGCAGTATTTT. The encoded protein is CATSRRAGGGTDTQYF.

The J gene is TRBJ1-5, the V gene TRBV28; D is unclear. The CDR3 covers 14 residues. CDR1 is MDHEN and CDR2 is SYDVKM in the germline V gene. V lost 3 bases and J lost 3, with 9 bases in between. CDR3 residues: CASSFLADNQPQHF. DNA for the CDR3: TGTGCCAGCAGTTTTTTGGCTGACAATCAGCCCCAGCATTTT.

The genes are TRBV30 and TRBJ1-5; TRBD1 is a possible D gene (6 bases). V lost 4 bases and J 3 bases, leaving 16 bases between the germline ends. This CDR3 is built from 15 residues. Germline V gene sequence: CDR1 GTSNPN, CDR2 SVGIG (reference sequence). CDR3 loop: CAWNLPDRINQPQHF. Here the CDR3 DNA reads TGTGCCTGGAATTTACCCGACAGGATCAATCAGCCCCAGCATTTT.

This clone has just one count. The chain employs TRBV5-4 and TRBJ1-1, with a weak D call TRBD1 (5 bases). The ends were cut back, 3 bases at V and 7 bases at J, with 19 bases in the middle. CDR1 and CDR2 (germline): SGHNT, YYREEE (reference sequence). The CDR3 runs 15 residues. This CDR3 is CASSWDPDIFGEAFF. In DNA, the CDR3 is TGTGCCAGCAGCTGGGACCCCGACATATTTGGTGAAGCTTTCTTT.

The count of this clone is one. V and J are TRBV7-2 and TRBJ1-5; a possible D gene is TRBD1 (6 bases). Germline V CDR1 and CDR2: SGHTA, FQGNSA. This CDR3 has 15 amino acids. V was cut by 1 base and J by 7 bases, with 14 bases left in between. Written as DNA, the CDR3 is TGTGCCAGCAGCTTAGGCAACAGGGAGGGGCAGCCCCAGCATTTT. It yields the protein CASSLGNREGQPQHF.

The chain has TRBV5-1 and TRBJ2-1; weak D call: TRBD2 (10 bases). The germline V and J ends were trimmed by 4 bases and 9 bases, with 32 bases remaining between them. CDR1 and CDR2 from the germline V gene are SGHRS and YFSETQ. The CDR3 has 19 amino acids. The CDR3 sequence: CASSRGQGRIGTSDGEQFF. CDR3 nucleotide sequence: TGCGCCAGCAGCCGGGGACAGGGACGGATCGGGACTAGCGACGGTGAGCAGTTCTTC.

The rearrangement links TRBV30 to TRBJ2-3; 8 bases are a match to TRBD2. The CDR3 has 16 amino acids. The germline V gene encodes CDR1 GTSNPN and CDR2 SVGIG (reference sequence). The V gene end was trimmed by 8 bases and the J gene end by 3 bases; junction bases not matched to a gene: 16. In nucleotides, the CDR3 is TGTGCCGGAACGTCGGGGGGGGCGTACACGACAGATACGCAGTATTTT. Residues: CAGTSGGAYTTDTQYF.

The V call is TRBV7-2, the J call TRBJ1-2; D is ambiguous. The germline V gene encodes CDR1 SGHTA and CDR2 FQGNSA. There are 13 residues in the CDR3. Between the trimmed V and J ends, which lost 3 bases and 2 bases, there was a span of 7 bases. CDR3 nucleotides: TGTGCCAGCAGCTTGGATCAGAACTATGGCTACACCTTC. This gives the protein CASSLDQNYGYTF.

The J gene is TRBJ1-1, the V gene TRBV6-5; unclear D gene. Trimming stripped 4 bases from V and 5 bases from J, with 11 bases between. Germline V gene lookup returns CDR1 MNHEY and CDR2 SVGAGI. This CDR3 has 13 residues. The CDR3: CASSSNPQTEAFF. The CDR3 bases are TGTGCCAGCAGTTCCAATCCCCAAACTGAAGCTTTCTTT.

This clone was recorded once. The chain carries TRBV7-8 and TRBJ2-1; 10 positions agree with TRBD1. The germline CDR1 and CDR2 sequences are SGHVS and FQNEAQ. This CDR3 contains 15 residues. V lost 1 base to trimming and J lost 7 bases; unmatched junction nucleotides: 4. In DNA, the CDR3 is TGTGCCAGCAGCTTAGATGGACAGGGGGGGAATGAGCAGTTCTTC. Protein sequence: CASSLDGQGGNEQFF.

The chain couples TRBV25-1 to TRBJ1-1; D perhaps matches TRBD1 (5 bases). Germline-derived CDR1 and CDR2 are MGHDK and SYGVNS. The CDR3 is 15 amino acids. Deletions cut 5 bases from V and 4 bases from J, with 17 bases between. The DNA of the CDR3 is TGTGCCAGCAGTCTTCGCGGGGGACGAACCACTGAAGCTTTCTTT. Its translation is CASSLRGGRTTEAFF.

The V and J genes are TRBV28 and TRBJ1-2; D call uncertain. Germline V gene data show CDR1 as MDHEN and CDR2 as SYDVKM. The CDR3 loop spans 13 amino acids. The germline V and J ends were trimmed by 6 bases and 4 bases, with 12 bases remaining between them. CDR3 sequence (DNA): TGTGCCAGCAGATATGGTGCTGGCTATGGCTACACCTTC. It codes for CASRYGAGYGYTF.